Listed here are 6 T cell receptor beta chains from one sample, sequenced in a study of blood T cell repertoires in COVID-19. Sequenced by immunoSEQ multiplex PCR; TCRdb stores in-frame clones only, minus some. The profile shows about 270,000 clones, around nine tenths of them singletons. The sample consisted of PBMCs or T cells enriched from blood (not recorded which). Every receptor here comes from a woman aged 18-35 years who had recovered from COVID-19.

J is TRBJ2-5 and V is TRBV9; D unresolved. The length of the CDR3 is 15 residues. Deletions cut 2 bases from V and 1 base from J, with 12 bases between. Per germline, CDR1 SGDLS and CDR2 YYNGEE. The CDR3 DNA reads TGTGCCAGCAGCGTCGGTGAGACAATCCAAGAGACCCAGTACTTC. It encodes CASSVGETIQETQYF.

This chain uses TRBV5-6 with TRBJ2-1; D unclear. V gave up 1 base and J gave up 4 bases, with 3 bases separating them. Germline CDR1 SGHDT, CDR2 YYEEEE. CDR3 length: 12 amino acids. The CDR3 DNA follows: TGTGCCAGCAGCTTGCTTTACAATGAGCAGTTCTTC. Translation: CASSLLYNEQFF.

Written as DNA, the CDR3 is TGCAGCGTCGTAAGACTAGCGGGGGCCGTGGAGCAGTTCTTC. Translating it yields CSVVRLAGAVEQFF. The chain is built from TRBV29-1 and TRBJ2-1; TRBD2 matches 12 bases. Trimming removed 6 bases from V and 10 bases from J; junction bases left unmatched: 10. CDR1 is SQVTM and CDR2 is ANQGSEA in the germline V gene. The CDR3 consists of 14 residues.

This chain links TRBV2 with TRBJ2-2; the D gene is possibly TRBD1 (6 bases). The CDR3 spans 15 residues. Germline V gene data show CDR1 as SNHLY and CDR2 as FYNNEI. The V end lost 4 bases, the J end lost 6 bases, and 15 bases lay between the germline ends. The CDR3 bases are TGTGCCAGCAGTGGTCCACAGGGCCGGGCCGGGGAGCTGTTTTTT. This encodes CASSGPQGRAGELFF. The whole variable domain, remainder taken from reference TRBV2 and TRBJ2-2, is EPEVTQTPSHQVTQMGQEVILRCVPISNHLYFYWYRQILGQKVEFLVSFYNNEISEKSEIFDDQFSVERPDGSNFTLKIRSTKLEDSAMYFCASSGPQGRAGELFFGEGSRLTVL.

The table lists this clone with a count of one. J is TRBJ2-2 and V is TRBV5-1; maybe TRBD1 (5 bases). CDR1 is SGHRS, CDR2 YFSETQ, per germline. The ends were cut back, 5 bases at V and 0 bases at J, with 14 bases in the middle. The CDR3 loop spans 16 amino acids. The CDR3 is CASRSLPTANTGELFF. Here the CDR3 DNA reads TGCGCCAGCAGGTCGCTACCGACAGCGAACACCGGGGAGCTGTTTTTT. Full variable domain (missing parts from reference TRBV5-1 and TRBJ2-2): KAGVTQTPRYLIKTRGQQVTLSCSPISGHRSVSWYQQTPGQGLQFLFEYFSETQRNKGNFPGRFSGRQFSNSRSEMNVSTLELGDSALYLCASRSLPTANTGELFFGEGSRLTVL.

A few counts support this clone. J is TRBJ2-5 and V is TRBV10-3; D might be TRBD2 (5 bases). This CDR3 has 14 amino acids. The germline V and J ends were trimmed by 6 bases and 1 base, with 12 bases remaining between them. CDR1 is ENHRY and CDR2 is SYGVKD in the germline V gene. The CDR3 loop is CAISQRTGQETQYF. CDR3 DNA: TGTGCCATCAGCCAAAGGACTGGCCAAGAGACCCAGTACTTC.